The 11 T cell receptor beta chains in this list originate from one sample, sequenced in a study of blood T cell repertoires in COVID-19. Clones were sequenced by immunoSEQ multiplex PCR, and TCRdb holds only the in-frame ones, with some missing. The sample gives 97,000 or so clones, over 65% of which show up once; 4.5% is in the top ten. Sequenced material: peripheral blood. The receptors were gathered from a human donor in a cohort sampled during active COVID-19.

The CDR3 loop reads CASSLGQGKGANYGYTF. The DNA for the CDR3 is TGTGCCAGCAGCTTGGGACAGGGAAAGGGAGCTAACTATGGCTACACCTTC. This chain joins TRBV5-5 and TRBJ1-2; 7 positions agree with TRBD1. Germline-derived CDR1 and CDR2 are SGHKS and YYEKEE (reference sequence). V was clipped by 0 bases and J by 0 bases; unmatched bases: 8. This CDR3 has 17 amino acids.

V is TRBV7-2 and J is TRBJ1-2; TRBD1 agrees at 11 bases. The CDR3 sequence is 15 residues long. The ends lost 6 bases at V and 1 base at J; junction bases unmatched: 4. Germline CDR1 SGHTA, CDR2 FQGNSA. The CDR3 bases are TGTGCCAGCAGGCGGGACAGGGGGGTTAACTATGGCTACACCTTC. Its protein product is CASRRDRGVNYGYTF. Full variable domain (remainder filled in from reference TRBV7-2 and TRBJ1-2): GAGVSQSPSNKVTEKGKDVELRCDPISGHTALYWYRQSLGQGLEFLIYFQGNSAPDKSGLPSDRFSAERTGGSVSTLTIQRTQQEDSAVYLCASRRDRGVNYGYTFGSGTRLTVV.

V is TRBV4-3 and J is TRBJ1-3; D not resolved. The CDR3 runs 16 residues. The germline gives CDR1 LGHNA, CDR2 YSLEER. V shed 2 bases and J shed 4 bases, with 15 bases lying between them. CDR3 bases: TGCGCCAGCAGCCAAAGTCCTCCCGGGAGCGGAAACACCATATATTTT. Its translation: CASSQSPPGSGNTIYF.

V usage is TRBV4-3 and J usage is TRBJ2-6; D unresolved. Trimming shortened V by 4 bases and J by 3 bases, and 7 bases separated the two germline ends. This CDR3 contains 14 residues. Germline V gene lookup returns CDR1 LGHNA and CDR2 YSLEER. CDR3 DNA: TGCGCCAGCAGCCCAACGGGTGGGGCCAACGTCCTGACTTTC. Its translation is CASSPTGGANVLTF.

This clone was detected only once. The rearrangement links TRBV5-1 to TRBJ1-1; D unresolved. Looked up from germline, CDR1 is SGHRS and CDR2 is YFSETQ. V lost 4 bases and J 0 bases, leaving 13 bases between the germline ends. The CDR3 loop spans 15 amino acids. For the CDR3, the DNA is TGCGCCAGCAGCCCACCCGCGGGATTGAACACTGAAGCTTTCTTT. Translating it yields CASSPPAGLNTEAFF. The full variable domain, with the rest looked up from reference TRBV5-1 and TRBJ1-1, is KAGVTQTPRYLIKTRGQQVTLSCSPISGHRSVSWYQQTPGQGLQFLFEYFSETQRNKGNFPGRFSGRQFSNSRSEMNVSTLELGDSALYLCASSPPAGLNTEAFFGQGTRLTVV.

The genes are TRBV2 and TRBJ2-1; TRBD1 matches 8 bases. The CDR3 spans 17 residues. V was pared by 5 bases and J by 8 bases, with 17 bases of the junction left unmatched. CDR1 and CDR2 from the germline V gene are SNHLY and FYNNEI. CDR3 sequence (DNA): TGTGCCAGCAGTTCTGACAGGGGCCAGCCCAGTAGCGATGAGCAGTTCTTC. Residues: CASSSDRGQPSSDEQFF.

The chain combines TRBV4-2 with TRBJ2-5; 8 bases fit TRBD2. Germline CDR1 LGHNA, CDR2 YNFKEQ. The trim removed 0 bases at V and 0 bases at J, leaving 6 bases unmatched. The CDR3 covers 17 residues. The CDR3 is CASSQDLSGGHQETQYF. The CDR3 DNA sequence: TGTGCCAGCAGCCAAGATCTCAGCGGGGGACACCAAGAGACCCAGTACTTC.

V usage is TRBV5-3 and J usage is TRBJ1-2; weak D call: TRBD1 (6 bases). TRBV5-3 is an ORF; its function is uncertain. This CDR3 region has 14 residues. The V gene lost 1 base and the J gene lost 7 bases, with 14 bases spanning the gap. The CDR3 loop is CARSLIQGDGGYTF. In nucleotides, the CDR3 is TGTGCCAGAAGCTTGATACAGGGTGACGGTGGCTACACCTTC.

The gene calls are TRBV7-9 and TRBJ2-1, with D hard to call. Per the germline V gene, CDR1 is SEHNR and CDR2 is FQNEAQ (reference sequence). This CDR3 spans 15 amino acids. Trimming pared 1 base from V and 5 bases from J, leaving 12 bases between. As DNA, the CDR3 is TGTGCCAGCAGCTTAGGTCGCGGTCTCAACAATGAGCAGTTCTTC. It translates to CASSLGRGLNNEQFF. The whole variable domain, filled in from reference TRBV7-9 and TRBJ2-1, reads DTGVSQNPRHKITKRGQNVTFRCDPISEHNRLYWYRQTLGQGPEFLTYFQNEAQLEKSRLLSDRFSAERPKGSFSTLEIQRTEQGDSAMYLCASSLGRGLNNEQFFGPGTRLTVL.

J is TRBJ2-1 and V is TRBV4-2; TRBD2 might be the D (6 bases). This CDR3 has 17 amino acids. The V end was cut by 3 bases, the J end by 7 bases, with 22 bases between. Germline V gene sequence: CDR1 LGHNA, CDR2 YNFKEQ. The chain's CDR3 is CASSHGLGLGTPNEQFF. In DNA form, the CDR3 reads TGTGCCAGCAGCCACGGATTGGGACTGGGGACCCCTAATGAGCAGTTCTTC.

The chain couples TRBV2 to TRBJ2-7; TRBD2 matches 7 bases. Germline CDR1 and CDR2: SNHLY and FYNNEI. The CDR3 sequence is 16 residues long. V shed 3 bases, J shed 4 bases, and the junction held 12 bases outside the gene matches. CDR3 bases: TGTGCCAGCAGTGACATCGGCTCCAAGGGACTATACGAGCAGTACTTC. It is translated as CASSDIGSKGLYEQYF. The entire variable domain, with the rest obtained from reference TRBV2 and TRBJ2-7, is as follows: EPEVTQTPSHQVTQMGQEVILRCVPISNHLYFYWYRQILGQKVEFLVSFYNNEISEKSEIFDDQFSVERPDGSNFTLKIRSTKLEDSAMYFCASSDIGSKGLYEQYFGPGTRLTVT.